Presented here are 26 T cell receptor beta chains from one specimen sequenced in a study of regulatory T cells in long-lasting Graves disease. Libraries of TCR beta came from iRepertoire HTBI primers plus Arm-PCR of CDR3 regions. TCRdb reprocessed the multiplex PCR reads with MiXCR, giving one entry per CDR3 protein. The repertoire holds 650,000 to 850,000 distinct CDR3 sequences, with approximately 29% as singletons. Time point denoted: persistent/refractory GD, antithyroid drugs over 5 years with positive TRAb. The authors made the TCR library using RNA they extracted from PBMCs. Source: peripheral blood mononuclear cells (PBMCs), taken when the disease was refractory, from a patient treated with antithyroid drugs. The receptors stem from a female donor with Graves disease.

This rearrangement joins TRBV20-1 to TRBJ2-7, with TRBD1 matching 7 bases. V gave up 2 bases and J gave up 3 bases; unmatched junction bases: 7. CDR3 length: 14 amino acids. From germline, CDR1 is DFQATT and CDR2 SNEGSKA (reference sequence). Written as DNA, the CDR3 is TGCAGTGCTAGACCTCCCGACAGGGTCTACGAGCAGTACTTC. This encodes CSARPPDRVYEQYF.

V gene TRBV6-2 or TRBV6-3 combines with J gene TRBJ1-1; D is perhaps TRBD1 (5 bases). The germline CDR1 and CDR2 sequences are MNHEY and SVGEGT. The V end was cut by 8 bases, the J end by 5 bases, with 9 bases between. This CDR3 spans 11 amino acids. CDR3 DNA: TGTGCCAGCGGTGAGGGGACTGAAGCTTTCTTT. This codes for CASGEGTEAFF.

In this sample, this clonotype turned up a few times. The chain links TRBV12-3 or TRBV12-4 to TRBJ2-2, with TRBD2 as a possible D gene (6 bases). The CDR3 runs 14 residues. The V and J ends lost 8 bases and 1 base respectively, with 11 bases between them. As DNA, the CDR3 is TGTGCCAGCGGGGGACTCAGGAACACCGGGGAGCTGTTTTTT. Amino acid sequence: CASGGLRNTGELFF.

The CDR3 DNA reads TGTGCCACCTTGGACAGCACTGAAGCTTTCTTT. Its translation: CATLDSTEAFF. The chain carries TRBV2 and TRBJ1-1, with D perhaps matching TRBD1 (6 bases). Looked up from germline, CDR1 is SNHLY and CDR2 is FYNNEI. The CDR3 is 11 residues long. Trimming pared 10 bases from V and 4 bases from J, leaving 10 bases between.

The rearrangement joins TRBV20-1 to TRBJ2-5; TRBD2 aligns across 9 bases. J lost 5 bases, V lost 3 bases, and 13 bases had no gene match. Germline assignment: CDR1 DFQATT and CDR2 SNEGSKA (reference sequence). The CDR3 is made up of 16 amino acids. CDR3 nucleotide sequence: TGCAGTGCTAGGGGGGATTGGGCGGGAGGGCCCGAGACCCAGTACTTC. It translates to CSARGDWAGGPETQYF.

The rearrangement links TRBV5-6 to TRBJ1-3; D is possibly TRBD1 (5 bases). CDR1 is SGHDT and CDR2 is YYEEEE in the germline V gene. The CDR3 is 20 amino acids. The V end lost 2 bases, the J end lost 0 bases, and 24 bases lay between the germline ends. The CDR3 spells CASSLRRGRFNPSSGNTIYF. In nucleotides, the CDR3 is TGTGCCAGCAGCTTAAGGAGGGGTCGCTTTAATCCTAGCTCTGGAAACACCATATATTTT.

This clonotype was detected a few times. V gene TRBV11-2 combines with J gene TRBJ2-3; 7 bases are shared with TRBD2. The CDR3 loop spans 14 amino acids. Germline V gene data show CDR1 as SGHAT and CDR2 as FQNNGV. The trim removed 5 bases at V and 6 bases at J, leaving 8 bases unmatched. CDR3 loop: CASSPGLSGDTQYF. The CDR3 DNA is TGTGCCAGCAGCCCGGGACTATCGGGGGATACGCAGTATTTT.

This clonotype has just a few counts. The V gene is TRBV3-1, the J gene TRBJ2-7, with D possibly matching TRBD2 (6 bases). CDR3 length: 13 residues. The germline CDR1 and CDR2 sequences are LGHDT and YNNKEL (reference sequence). V lost 0 bases and J lost 5, with 8 bases in between. The chain's CDR3 is CASSQDRTNEQYF. The CDR3 bases are TGTGCCAGCAGCCAAGATCGGACTAACGAGCAGTACTTC.

This clonotype was recorded a few times. The gene calls are TRBV2 and TRBJ1-5; TRBD1 matches at 8 bases. With V trimmed by 3 bases and J by 4 bases, 8 bases remained unmatched. The germline gives CDR1 SNHLY, CDR2 FYNNEI. This CDR3 region has 16 residues. The CDR3 is CASSDRRTGPNQPQHF. Written as DNA, the CDR3 is TGTGCCAGCAGTGACCGTAGGACAGGGCCAAATCAGCCCCAGCATTTT. Combining the CDR3 with reference TRBV2 and TRBJ1-5 gives the whole variable domain EPEVTQTPSHQVTQMGQEVILRCVPISNHLYFYWYRQILGQKVEFLVSFYNNEISEKSEIFDDQFSVERPDGSNFTLKIRSTKLEDSAMYFCASSDRRTGPNQPQHFGDGTRLSIL.

The chain recombines TRBV20-1 with TRBJ1-1, with 9 bases that match TRBD1. The CDR3 contains 13 residues. Per germline, CDR1 DFQATT and CDR2 SNEGSKA (reference sequence). J gave up 1 base and V 6 bases, and 3 bases lay outside the gene matches. The CDR3 DNA reads as TGCAGTGCGGTGGGACAGGGGAACACTGAAGCTTTCTTT. Translating it yields CSAVGQGNTEAFF.

This clonotype was seen at least ten times. The J gene is TRBJ1-2, the V gene TRBV12-3 or TRBV12-4; 11 bases are shared with TRBD1. This CDR3 is built from 15 residues. J was trimmed by 4 bases and V by 4 bases; bases with no gene match: 5. The DNA of the CDR3 is TGTGCCAGCAGTTCGAGGACAGGGGGCAGCTATGGCTACACCTTC. Protein product: CASSSRTGGSYGYTF.

The genes are TRBV4-2 and TRBJ2-5; D uncertain. Trimming cost V 0 bases and J 2 bases, with 13 bases left between them. CDR1 LGHNA and CDR2 YNFKEQ come from the germline V gene. The CDR3 length is 16 residues. As DNA, the CDR3 is TGTGCCAGCAGCCAAGAGGCAGGACGTTCTCAAGAGACCCAGTACTTC. It translates to CASSQEAGRSQETQYF.

Of note for this clonotype: The junction shows a germline mismatch at one end, possibly a read error. The chain uses TRBV7-3 and TRBJ1-3; maybe TRBD1 (6 bases). CDR1 and CDR2 from the germline V gene are SGHTA and FQGTGA. The CDR3 is 15 residues long. CDR3 DNA: TGTGCCAGCAGCGCCTCAGGGGTTCCTGGAAACACCACATATTTT. Translated: CASSASGVPGNTTYF.

This clonotype was recorded a few times. The V and J genes are TRBV5-1 and TRBJ2-7, with a weak D call TRBD1 (5 bases). The CDR3 is 13 residues long. Germline V gene lookup returns CDR1 SGHRS and CDR2 YFSETQ. V was trimmed by 0 bases and J by 6 bases, leaving 10 bases between them. In nucleotides, the CDR3 is TGCGCCAGCAGCTTGGGACAGCTGGGCGAGCAGTACTTC. Amino acids: CASSLGQLGEQYF.

This clonotype has more than one count but fewer than ten. J is TRBJ1-5 and V is TRBV20-1; tentatively, D is TRBD1 (5 bases). Germline V gene sequence: CDR1 DFQATT, CDR2 SNEGSKA (reference sequence). The CDR3 spans 16 residues. V dropped 2 bases and J dropped 2 bases, with 16 bases sitting between them. For the CDR3, the DNA is TGCAGTGCTAGACCCTCCGGGGGGTCGGGCAATCAGCCCCAGCATTTT. This gives the protein CSARPSGGSGNQPQHF.

This clonotype was counted between two and nine times. CDR3 coding DNA: TGTGCCAGCAGTACAAAGCTGGGACCCCTCCTAATCGAGCAGTACTTC. It specifies CASSTKLGPLLIEQYF. The rearrangement uses TRBV6-1 and TRBJ2-7; D might be TRBD1 or TRBD2, each matching 5 bases. From germline, CDR1 is MNHNS and CDR2 SASEGT. The V end lost 5 bases, the J end lost 6 bases, and 23 bases lay between the germline ends. The CDR3 sequence is 16 residues long.

The CDR3 bases are TGTGCCAGCAGTCTACGGCGGACTATGGCGGGACGGAGGAACACTGAAGCTTTCTTT. The encoded protein is CASSLRRTMAGRRNTEAFF. The genes are TRBV12-3 or TRBV12-4 and TRBJ1-1; TRBD1 might be the D (5 bases). The CDR3 runs to 19 residues. The germline V and J ends were trimmed by 5 bases and 1 base, with 26 bases remaining between them.

Note on this clonotype: A much bigger clone sits one base away, suggesting this may be a read error. The conserved phenylalanine or tryptophan normally closing the CDR3 is absent here, so this likely arose from a read error. The chain uses TRBV28 and TRBJ1-2; D not certain. The CDR3 is 12 amino acids. Germline CDR1 and CDR2: MDHEN and SYDVKM. Trimming pared 5 bases from V and 7 bases from J, leaving 11 bases between. The CDR3 DNA follows: TGTGCCAGCAGTCCCGGGCCCAGTGGCTACACCCTC. It encodes CASSPGPSGYTL.

This clonotype was found a few times. The chain couples TRBV7-2 to TRBJ2-7; no clear D. Germline CDR1 SGHTA, CDR2 FQGNSA. V shed 5 bases and J shed 7 bases, with 18 bases lying between them. This CDR3 is 14 amino acids long. CDR3 DNA: TGTGCCAGCAGCGTTCGGGCCGCGTCTAGGGAGCAGTACTTC. Protein: CASSVRAASREQYF.

This clonotype was seen at least ten times. The CDR3 coding sequence is TGTGCCAGCAGTTTCGCGGGAGTTGGAGAGCAGTACTTC. Encoded protein: CASSFAGVGEQYF. V and J are TRBV12-3 or TRBV12-4 and TRBJ2-7; 7 bases align to TRBD2. There are 13 residues in the CDR3. The V gene end was trimmed by 3 bases and the J gene end by 7 bases; junction bases not matched to a gene: 6.

The chain uses TRBV7-9 and TRBJ1-6; no clear D. This CDR3 contains 15 residues. V was trimmed by 1 base and J by 10 bases, leaving 14 bases between them. CDR1 and CDR2 from the germline V gene are SEHNR and FQNEAQ (reference sequence). The CDR3 nucleotides read TGTGCCAGCAGCTTAGGTTCCCTCCCGGGATCACCCCTCCACTTT. Protein product: CASSLGSLPGSPLHF. The full variable domain, rest sourced from reference TRBV7-9 and TRBJ1-6, is DTGVSQNPRHKITKRGQNVTFRCDPISEHNRLYWYRQTLGQGPEFLTYFQNEAQLEKSRLLSDRFSAERPKGSFSTLEIQRTEQGDSAMYLCASSLGSLPGSPLHFGNGTRLTVT.

The V call is TRBV9, the J call TRBJ2-4, with D perhaps matching TRBD2 (5 bases). The CDR3 is 16 amino acids. Germline CDR1 reads SGDLS; CDR2 reads YYNGEE. Trimming took off 0 bases at V and 0 bases at J, with 10 bases between the two ends. CDR3 in amino acids: CASSVGETIAKNIQYF. DNA for the CDR3: TGTGCCAGCAGCGTAGGAGAGACTATAGCCAAAAACATTCAGTACTTC.

This clonotype was counted between two and nine times. J is TRBJ2-7 and V is TRBV12-3 or TRBV12-4, with D hard to call. Trimming left V 6 bases short and J 2 bases short, with 14 bases between. The CDR3 covers 14 residues. The CDR3 loop reads CASSPAMGTYEQYF. The CDR3 DNA reads TGTGCCAGCAGCCCCGCTATGGGGACCTACGAGCAGTACTTC.

There are a few counts of this clonotype. The chain carries TRBV12-3 or TRBV12-4 and TRBJ1-2; D is possibly TRBD1 (6 bases). Trimming cost V 5 bases and J 5 bases, with 18 bases left between them. This CDR3 has 15 amino acids. The CDR3 region has the DNA TGTGCCAGCAGTCCTCAGGGGCCTCCCCTTTATGGCTACACCTTC. It codes for CASSPQGPPLYGYTF.

This chain connects TRBV5-1 to TRBJ2-7; 10 bases are shared with TRBD2. The length of the CDR3 is 16 residues. Germline CDR1 SGHRS, CDR2 YFSETQ. Losses at the gene ends were 7 bases for V and 5 bases for J; bases not matched to a gene: 15. CDR3: CASRPSTRLAGDEQYF. The CDR3 DNA follows: TGCGCCAGCCGTCCCAGCACGCGTCTAGCGGGAGACGAGCAGTACTTC.

This clonotype has only a few counts. The chain is built from TRBV12-3 or TRBV12-4 and TRBJ1-2; D gene unclear. V dropped 6 bases and J dropped 8 bases, with 10 bases sitting between them. The CDR3 has 11 amino acids. The CDR3 DNA reads as TGTGCCAGCAGCCGTATGGAAGGCTACACCTTC. Protein sequence: CASSRMEGYTF.